One and the same sample provided the 32 T cell receptor beta chains below, sequenced in a study of molecular identifiers for immune sequencing clone quantification. TCRdb used MiXCR to reprocess the PCR reads, holding one entry per CDR3 protein. The sample contains under 350,000 distinct CDR3 sequences, roughly a quarter of which appear only once. The sample comprised naive CD8+ T cells from blood, with Jurkat cell RNA spiked in. Subset described: FACS-sorted CD8+CD4-CCR7+CD45RA+ naive T cells. These receptors were collected from a human donor in good health. Some libraries in this study had Jurkat cell RNA spiked in.

On this clonotype itself: A read error may be the cause here, since a much bigger clone is one base away. The chain links TRBV29-1 to TRBJ2-2; D possibly corresponds to TRBD2 (5 bases). Germline lookup yields CDR1 SQVTM and CDR2 ANQGSEA. The CDR3 spans 15 residues. The CDR3 DNA reads TGCGGCGTTGCCCCCCCAAGCGGGAACACCGGGGAGCTGTTTTTT. This codes for CGVAPPSGNTGELFF.

This clonotype appeared a few times. The chain couples TRBV6-6 to TRBJ1-1; D gene uncertain. This CDR3 has 15 amino acids. Germline CDR1 is MNHNY and CDR2 is SVGAGI (reference sequence). Trimming took 6 bases from V and 0 from J, leaving 14 bases between them. The CDR3 loop reads CASSHSLDMNTEAFF. In DNA form, the CDR3 reads TGTGCCAGCAGCCACAGTCTCGATATGAACACTGAAGCTTTCTTT.

In this sample, this clonotype turned up many times. The chain uses TRBV7-9 and TRBJ1-4; the match to TRBD1 covers 8 bases. The CDR3 is 18 residues long. Germline V gene sequence: CDR1 SEHNR, CDR2 FQNEAQ (reference sequence). Trimming removed 2 bases from V and 0 bases from J; junction bases left unmatched: 8. The CDR3 spells CASSLPPGQGPTNEKLFF. The CDR3 DNA follows: TGTGCCAGCAGCTTACCGCCCGGACAGGGTCCAACTAATGAAAAACTGTTTTTT.

As regards this clonotype: This may come from a read error, since a much larger clone is one base off. The V and J genes are TRBV27 and TRBJ1-1; no reliable D call. With 8 bases removed from V and 6 bases from J, the gap between germline ends came to 22 bases. There are 15 residues in the CDR3. Germline lookup yields CDR1 MNHEY and CDR2 SMNVEV (reference sequence). CDR3 protein: CASGPLRARVAEAFF. The CDR3 DNA is TGTGCCAGCGGACCTCTAAGGGCGAGGGTCGCTGAAGCTTTCTTT.

The rearrangement links TRBV12-3 or TRBV12-4 to TRBJ2-5; a weak D match, TRBD1 (5 bases). With 3 bases removed from V and 1 base from J, the gap between germline ends came to 9 bases. The CDR3 runs to 14 residues. The CDR3 DNA is TGTGCCAGCAGTTTGACAGTTCCCCAAGAGACCCAGTACTTC. Translated, it gives CASSLTVPQETQYF.

The chain couples TRBV28 to TRBJ2-7; 7 bases align to TRBD1. There are 16 residues in the CDR3. Germline CDR1 reads MDHEN; CDR2 reads SYDVKM. After removal of 6 bases from V and 7 bases from J, the junction contained 18 bases not matched to a gene. In DNA, the CDR3 is TGTGCCAGCAGCACCCCCCGCACAGGGGTGGGATGGGAGCAGTACTTC. It yields the protein CASSTPRTGVGWEQYF.

Of note for this clonotype: This CDR3 is missing its conserved last phenylalanine or tryptophan, likely due to a read error. V usage is TRBV28 and J usage is TRBJ2-7, with 10 bases aligning to TRBD2. The V gene's germline CDR1 is MDHEN and CDR2 SYDVKM. V was clipped by 3 bases and J by 3 bases; unmatched bases: 2. This CDR3 spans 14 amino acids. The CDR3, as DNA: TGTGCCAGCAGTTTCCAGCGGGGGGGCTACGAGCAGTACATC. It encodes CASSFQRGGYEQYI.

V gene TRBV5-1 combines with J gene TRBJ2-7, with TRBD1 identical over 8 bases. The V and J ends lost 3 bases and 0 bases, in that order; junction bases with no gene match: 8. The germline CDR1 and CDR2 sequences are SGHRS and YFSETQ. The CDR3 totals 16 residues. CDR3 region: CASSSGQGMSSYEQYF. The CDR3 region has the DNA TGCGCCAGCAGCTCCGGACAGGGCATGAGCTCCTACGAGCAGTACTTC.

As regards this clonotype: A much more abundant neighbour one base away suggests this may be a read error. The final CDR3 position lacks the conserved phenylalanine or tryptophan, pointing to a likely read error. V gene TRBV28 combines with J gene TRBJ2-5, with 8 bases lining up with TRBD2. The length of the CDR3 is 14 residues. The V gene end was trimmed by 5 bases and the J gene end by 1 base; junction bases not matched to a gene: 3. CDR1 and CDR2 from the germline V gene are MDHEN and SYDVKM. In nucleotides, the CDR3 is TGTGCCAGCAGTCGGGGGGGAGGCCAAGAGACCCAGTACCTC. It translates to CASSRGGGQETQYL.

This clonotype appeared many times. The CDR3 here is CASSLELAGAVNYEQYF. The DNA of the CDR3 is TGTGCCAGCAGCTTGGAACTAGCGGGAGCAGTTAACTACGAGCAGTACTTC. The V gene is TRBV5-6, the J gene TRBJ2-7, with TRBD2 identical over 11 bases. The V and J ends lost 0 bases and 3 bases, in that order; junction bases with no gene match: 8. The CDR3 runs to 17 residues. The germline gives CDR1 SGHDT, CDR2 YYEEEE.

The chain carries TRBV6-2 or TRBV6-3 and TRBJ1-4; the match to TRBD1 covers 9 bases. Losses at the gene ends were 4 bases for V and 15 bases for J; bases not matched to a gene: 30. The germline gives CDR1 MNHEY, CDR2 SVGEGT. CDR3 length equals 20 residues. CDR3 sequence reads: CASSSTQPKTWTGEDESVFF. CDR3 sequence (DNA): TGTGCCAGCAGTTCCACCCAACCCAAGACATGGACAGGGGAAGACGAATCGGTGTTTTTT.

V gene TRBV15 combines with J gene TRBJ1-6; possibly TRBD1 for D (5 bases). CDR3 size: 13 residues. The germline V gene encodes CDR1 LNHNV and CDR2 YYDKDF (reference sequence). Trimming took off 1 base at V and 9 bases at J, with 7 bases between the two ends. CDR3 amino acids: CATSRAGFSPLHF. CDR3 sequence (DNA): TGTGCCACCAGCAGAGCAGGGTTTTCACCCCTCCACTTT.

Comments on this clonotype: A much larger clone differs by one base, so this may be a read error. This chain uses TRBV6-2 or TRBV6-3 with TRBJ1-1, with D uncertain. The CDR3 totals 12 residues. The germline V gene has CDR1 MNHEY and CDR2 SVGEGT. The CDR3 region is CVSSLRTDEAFF. The DNA for the CDR3 is TGTGTCAGCAGCTTACGGACCGATGAAGCTTTCTTT.

About this clonotype: Relative to the germline gene, one junction end is altered; a read error may explain this. This chain uses TRBV7-2 with TRBJ2-7, with no clear D. This CDR3 region has 14 residues. CDR1 is SGHTA, CDR2 FQGNSA, per germline. This chain's CDR3 is CASSLIGAAYAQYF. The CDR3 region has the DNA TGTGCCAGCAGCTTAATTGGTGCTGCCTACGCGCAGTACTTC.

The rearrangement joins TRBV4-1 to TRBJ1-4, with unresolved D. Looked up from germline, CDR1 is MGHRA and CDR2 is YSYEKL. The CDR3 has 14 residues. V lost 5 bases and J lost 14, with 21 bases in between. CDR3 coding DNA: TGCGCCAGCAGCTCCGGGCCCCAGGATGAAACCCTGTTTTTT. Encoded protein: CASSSGPQDETLFF.

This clonotype was counted at least ten times. The chain has TRBV28 and TRBJ2-3, with 7 bases matching TRBD2. Trimming at V came to 9 bases and at J to 4 bases, leaving 13 bases not matched to a gene. CDR3 length equals 15 residues. Germline CDR1 and CDR2: MDHEN and SYDVKM. The CDR3 coding sequence is TGTGCCAGTGTCCGTGGGAGGGGCCTCGCAGATACGCAGTATTTT. Translating gives CASVRGRGLADTQYF.

CDR3 loop: CATNLGDNEQFF. CDR3 DNA sequence: TGTGCCACCAACCTCGGCGACAATGAGCAGTTCTTC. The rearrangement links TRBV10-3 to TRBJ2-1; no definite D call. Trimming cost V 10 bases and J 5 bases, with 12 bases left between them. CDR1 is ENHRY and CDR2 is SYGVKD in the germline V gene. The CDR3 loop spans 12 amino acids.

At least ten counts were recorded for this clonotype. V and J are TRBV14 and TRBJ2-7, with D unclear. Trimming shortened V by 0 bases and J by 2 bases, and 11 bases separated the two germline ends. This CDR3 spans 15 amino acids. Germline values: CDR1 SGHDN, CDR2 FVKESK. Here the CDR3 reads CASSQDSVRAYEQYF. The DNA for the CDR3 is TGTGCCAGCAGCCAAGATTCTGTCCGAGCCTACGAGCAGTACTTC.

This clonotype was seen ten or more times. This chain connects TRBV7-9 to TRBJ2-7; D might be TRBD1 or TRBD2, each matching 5 bases. CDR1 is SEHNR, CDR2 FQNEAQ, per germline (reference sequence). The CDR3 runs 15 residues. V was shortened by 1 base and J by 4 bases, with 14 bases between the two germline ends. The CDR3 DNA reads TGTGCCAGCAGCTTAGGTGACCGAGGGGCATACGAGCAGTACTTC. Residues: CASSLGDRGAYEQYF.

Ten or more counts support this clonotype. The junction and the germline gene differ at one end; a read error may be behind it. The genes are TRBV29-1 and TRBJ2-1; 9 positions match TRBD2. The germline CDR1 and CDR2 sequences are SQVTM and ANQGSEA. The CDR3 covers 11 residues. Here the CDR3 DNA reads TGCAGCGTTGAACCCGGGACTAGCACATCCTTC. Amino acids: CSVEPGTSTSF.

In its sample, this clonotype was seen a few times. The chain couples TRBV27 to TRBJ1-5; a possible D gene is TRBD1 (5 bases). Trimming stripped 5 bases from V and 6 bases from J, with 14 bases between. Germline values: CDR1 MNHEY, CDR2 SMNVEV (reference sequence). This CDR3 is built from 14 residues. CDR3 sequence (DNA): TGTGCCAGCAGTCCCCGTGGCGGGGCTCAGCCCCAGCATTTT. This sequence encodes CASSPRGGAQPQHF.

This clonotype was seen many times. J is TRBJ2-3 and V is TRBV27; no definite D call. The CDR3 length is 16 residues. CDR1 MNHEY and CDR2 SMNVEV come from the germline V gene (reference sequence). V was shortened by 2 bases and J by 3 bases, with 15 bases between the two germline ends. The CDR3 region is CASSLLGVPGTDTQYF. The DNA of the CDR3 is TGTGCCAGCAGTTTACTTGGGGTCCCTGGGACAGATACGCAGTATTTT.

The chain has TRBV27 and TRBJ2-7; 8 bases are shared with TRBD1. Germline trimming cut 5 bases from V and 5 bases from J; bases unmatched to any gene: 5. The V gene's germline CDR1 is MNHEY and CDR2 SMNVEV (reference sequence). This CDR3 is 13 amino acids long. This chain's CDR3 is CASSMTGDHEQYF. CDR3 nucleotides: TGTGCCAGCAGTATGACAGGGGACCACGAGCAGTACTTC.

This clonotype was seen a single time. The chain couples TRBV7-9 to TRBJ1-1; 11 nucleotides line up with TRBD1. V dropped 5 bases and J dropped 1; count of bases not matched to a gene: 6. The germline CDR1 and CDR2 sequences are SEHNR and FQNEAQ (reference sequence). The CDR3 has 16 residues. The CDR3 nucleotides are TGTGCCAGCAGCAGGACAGGGGGCGACGAGAACACTGAAGCTTTCTTT. As protein: CASSRTGGDENTEAFF.

The chain combines TRBV5-6 with TRBJ2-5; D remains ambiguous. The CDR3 has 15 amino acids. Germline CDR1 reads SGHDT; CDR2 reads YYEEEE. With 4 bases removed from V and 3 bases from J, the gap between germline ends came to 16 bases. For the CDR3, the DNA is TGTGCCAGCAGCCTGGCGCAGACGATTGAAGAGACCCAGTACTTC. Protein product: CASSLAQTIEETQYF.

The genes are TRBV27 and TRBJ2-7, with D maybe TRBD2 (6 bases). CDR1 MNHEY and CDR2 SMNVEV come from the germline V gene (reference sequence). The CDR3 has 14 amino acids. V was shortened by 2 bases and J by 5 bases, with 13 bases between the two germline ends. CDR3 sequence: CASSLHPEGNEQYF. The CDR3 DNA follows: TGTGCCAGCAGTTTACACCCGGAGGGAAACGAGCAGTACTTC.

The J gene is TRBJ2-7, the V gene TRBV11-1, with D unresolved. Between the trimmed V and J ends, which lost 4 bases and 7 bases, there was a span of 14 bases. CDR3 length: 13 residues. Germline lookup yields CDR1 SGHAT and CDR2 FQDESV (reference sequence). CDR3 loop: CASSSEVLWEQYF. CDR3 bases: TGTGCCAGCAGCTCCGAAGTCCTCTGGGAGCAGTACTTC.

The sample holds a few counts of this clonotype. The rearrangement links TRBV6-5 to TRBJ2-3; D may be TRBD1 or TRBD2 (5 bases each). V dropped 6 bases and J dropped 4 bases, with 14 bases sitting between them. CDR3 size: 14 residues. Germline lookup yields CDR1 MNHEY and CDR2 SVGAGI. DNA for the CDR3: TGTGCCAGCAGCCCTACTAGGGGCCCAGATACGCAGTATTTT. Translating it yields CASSPTRGPDTQYF.

Notes on this clonotype: Just one base apart from a much larger clone, this may be a read error. This chain uses TRBV15 with TRBJ1-5; unclear D gene. Germline V lookup: CDR1 LNHNV, CDR2 YYDKDF (reference sequence). The CDR3 totals 12 residues. The CDR3 region has the DNA TGTGCCACCAGCAGAGTCAATCAGCCCCGGCATTTT. Its protein product is CATSRVNQPRHF.

This clonotype was seen many times. J is TRBJ2-5 and V is TRBV6-5; the D is unclear. The germline CDR1 and CDR2 sequences are MNHEY and SVGAGI. With 1 base removed from V and 2 bases from J, the gap between germline ends came to 8 bases. The CDR3 is made up of 14 amino acids. CDR3 sequence: CASSYLTGQETQYF. For the CDR3, the DNA is TGTGCCAGCAGTTACTTGACCGGACAAGAGACCCAGTACTTC.

A note on this clonotype: Being one base from a much bigger clone, this may be a read error. The gene calls are TRBV7-6 and TRBJ2-1; TRBD2 matches at 9 bases. Germline V gives CDR1 SGHVS, CDR2 FNYEAQ. The CDR3 has 14 amino acids. The trim removed 8 bases at V and 4 bases at J, leaving 6 bases unmatched. CDR3 sequence: CASCAGGPYNEQFF. CDR3 coding DNA: TGTGCCAGCTGTGCGGGGGGGCCGTACAATGAGCAGTTCTTC. Full variable domain (missing parts from reference TRBV7-6 and TRBJ2-1): GAGVSQSPRYKVTKRGQDVALRCDPISGHVSLYWYRQALGQGPEFLTYFNYEAQQDKSGLPNDRFSAERPEGSISTLTIQRTEQRDSAMYRCASCAGGPYNEQFFGPGTRLTVL.

This clonotype has ten or more counts. V and J are TRBV4-1 and TRBJ2-7; 9 nucleotides agree with TRBD1. The CDR3 totals 15 residues. Unmatched junction bases numbered 5, after V lost 2 bases and J lost 3 bases. Germline V gives CDR1 MGHRA, CDR2 YSYEKL. CDR3 residues: CASSQKTGGVYEQYF. The CDR3 DNA sequence: TGCGCCAGCAGCCAAAAGACAGGGGGTGTCTACGAGCAGTACTTC.